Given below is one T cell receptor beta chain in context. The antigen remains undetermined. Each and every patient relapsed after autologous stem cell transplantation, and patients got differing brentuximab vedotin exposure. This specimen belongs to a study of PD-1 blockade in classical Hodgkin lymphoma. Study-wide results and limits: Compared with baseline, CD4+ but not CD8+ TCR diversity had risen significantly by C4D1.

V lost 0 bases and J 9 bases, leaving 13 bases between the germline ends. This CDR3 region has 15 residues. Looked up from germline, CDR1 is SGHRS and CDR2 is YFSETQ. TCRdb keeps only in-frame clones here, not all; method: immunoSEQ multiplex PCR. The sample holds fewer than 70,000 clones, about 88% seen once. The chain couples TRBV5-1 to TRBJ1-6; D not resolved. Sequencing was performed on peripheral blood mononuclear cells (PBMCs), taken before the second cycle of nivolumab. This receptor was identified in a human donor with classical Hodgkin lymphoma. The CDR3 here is CASSLVGESISPLHF. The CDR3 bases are TGCGCCAGCAGCTTGGTCGGGGAATCGATTTCACCCCTCCACTTT. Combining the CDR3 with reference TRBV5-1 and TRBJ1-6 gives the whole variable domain KAGVTQTPRYLIKTRGQQVTLSCSPISGHRSVSWYQQTPGQGLQFLFEYFSETQRNKGNFPGRFSGRQFSNSRSEMNVSTLELGDSALYLCASSLVGESISPLHFGNGTRLTVT.